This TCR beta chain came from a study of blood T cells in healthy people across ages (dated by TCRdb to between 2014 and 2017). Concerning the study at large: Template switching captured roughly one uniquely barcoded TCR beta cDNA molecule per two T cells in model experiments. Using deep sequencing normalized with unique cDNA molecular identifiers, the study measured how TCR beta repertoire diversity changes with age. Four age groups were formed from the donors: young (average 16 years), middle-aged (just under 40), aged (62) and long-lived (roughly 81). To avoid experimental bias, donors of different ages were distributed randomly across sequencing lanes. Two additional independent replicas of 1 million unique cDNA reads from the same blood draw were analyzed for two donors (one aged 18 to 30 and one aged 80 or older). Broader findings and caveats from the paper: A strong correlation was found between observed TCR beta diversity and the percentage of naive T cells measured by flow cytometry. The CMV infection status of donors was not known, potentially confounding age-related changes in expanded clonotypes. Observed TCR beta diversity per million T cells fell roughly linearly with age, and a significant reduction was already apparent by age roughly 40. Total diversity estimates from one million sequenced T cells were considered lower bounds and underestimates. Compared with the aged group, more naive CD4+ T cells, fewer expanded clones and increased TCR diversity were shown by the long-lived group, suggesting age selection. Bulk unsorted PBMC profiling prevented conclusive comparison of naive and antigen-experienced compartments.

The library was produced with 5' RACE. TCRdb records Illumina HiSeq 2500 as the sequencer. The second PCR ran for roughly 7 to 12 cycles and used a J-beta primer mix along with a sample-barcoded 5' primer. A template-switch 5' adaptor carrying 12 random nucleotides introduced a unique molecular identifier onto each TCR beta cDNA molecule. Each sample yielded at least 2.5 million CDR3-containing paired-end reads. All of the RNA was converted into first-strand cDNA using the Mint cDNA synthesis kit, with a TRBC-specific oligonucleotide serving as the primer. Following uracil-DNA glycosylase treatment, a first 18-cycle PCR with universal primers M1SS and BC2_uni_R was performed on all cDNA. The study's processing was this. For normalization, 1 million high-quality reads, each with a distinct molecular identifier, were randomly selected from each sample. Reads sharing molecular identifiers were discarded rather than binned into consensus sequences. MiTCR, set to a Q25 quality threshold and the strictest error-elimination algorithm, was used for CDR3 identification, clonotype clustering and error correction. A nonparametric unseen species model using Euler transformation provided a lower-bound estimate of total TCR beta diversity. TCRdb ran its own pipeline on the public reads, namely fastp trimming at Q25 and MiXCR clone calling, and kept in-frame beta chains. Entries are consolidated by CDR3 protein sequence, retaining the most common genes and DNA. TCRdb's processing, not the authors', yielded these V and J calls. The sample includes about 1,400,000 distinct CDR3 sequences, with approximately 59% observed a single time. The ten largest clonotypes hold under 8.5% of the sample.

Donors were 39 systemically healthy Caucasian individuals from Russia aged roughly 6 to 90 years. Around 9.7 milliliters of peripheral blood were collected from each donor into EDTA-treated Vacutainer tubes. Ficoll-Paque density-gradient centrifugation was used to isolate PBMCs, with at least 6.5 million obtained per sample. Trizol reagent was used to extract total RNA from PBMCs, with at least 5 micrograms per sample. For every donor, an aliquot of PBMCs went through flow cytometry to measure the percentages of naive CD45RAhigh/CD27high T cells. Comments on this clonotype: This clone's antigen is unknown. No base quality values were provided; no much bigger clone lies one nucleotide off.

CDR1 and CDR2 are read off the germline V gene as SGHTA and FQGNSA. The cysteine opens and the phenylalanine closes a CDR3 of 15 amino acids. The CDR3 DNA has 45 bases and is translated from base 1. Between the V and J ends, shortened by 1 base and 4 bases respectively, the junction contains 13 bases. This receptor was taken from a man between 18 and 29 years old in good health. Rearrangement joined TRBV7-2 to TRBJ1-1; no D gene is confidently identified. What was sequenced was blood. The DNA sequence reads TGTGCCAGCAGCTTAGGTGGAGGGTTCGGCACTGAAGCTTTCTTT. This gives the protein CASSLGGGFGTEAFF.